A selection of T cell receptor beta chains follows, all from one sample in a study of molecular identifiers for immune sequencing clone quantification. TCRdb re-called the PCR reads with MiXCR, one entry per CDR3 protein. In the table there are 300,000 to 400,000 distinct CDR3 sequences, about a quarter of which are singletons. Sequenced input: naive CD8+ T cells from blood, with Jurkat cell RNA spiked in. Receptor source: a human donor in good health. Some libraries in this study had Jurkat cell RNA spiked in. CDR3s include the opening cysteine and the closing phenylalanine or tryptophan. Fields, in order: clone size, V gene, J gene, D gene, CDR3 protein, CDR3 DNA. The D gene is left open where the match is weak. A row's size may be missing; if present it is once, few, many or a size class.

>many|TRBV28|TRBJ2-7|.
CASTPGPYEQYF
TGTGCCAGCACCCCGGGCCCCTACGAGCAGTACTTC
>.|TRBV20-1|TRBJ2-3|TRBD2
CSASSELGRLAGVSGTQYF
TGCAGTGCTAGTTCGGAGTTGGGTAGACTAGCGGGGGTATCAGGTACGCAGTATTTT
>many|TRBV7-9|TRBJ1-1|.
CASSLAFDEAFF
TGTGCCAGCAGCTTAGCATTTGATGAAGCTTTCTTT
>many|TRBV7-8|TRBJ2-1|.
CASSPSDAPYNEQFF
TGTGCCAGCAGCCCCTCGGATGCACCATACAATGAGCAGTTCTTC
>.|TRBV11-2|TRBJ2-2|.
CASGLFGELFF
TGTGCCAGCGGCCTCTTCGGGGAGCTGTTTTTT
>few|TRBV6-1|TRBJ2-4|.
CASSIGRANLAKNIQYF
TGTGCCAGCAGTATAGGGCGAGCTAACCTAGCCAAAAACATTCAGTACTTC
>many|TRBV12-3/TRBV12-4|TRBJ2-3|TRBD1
CASSLTIGTATSTDTQYF
TGTGCCAGCAGTTTAACTATTGGGACAGCTACTAGCACAGATACGCAGTATTTT
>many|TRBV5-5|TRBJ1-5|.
CASSFGDTAYQPQHF
TGTGCCAGCAGCTTCGGAGACACTGCTTATCAGCCCCAGCATTTT
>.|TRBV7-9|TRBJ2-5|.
CASRSSGPGETQYF
TGTGCCAGCAGGTCCTCGGGACCCGGCGAGACCCAGTACTTC
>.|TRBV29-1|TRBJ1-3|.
CSVEDLRPAGSGNTIHF
TGCAGCGTTGAAGATTTAAGGCCGGCAGGGTCTGGAAACACCATACATTTT
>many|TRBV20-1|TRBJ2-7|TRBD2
CSARVLSGGAYEQYF
TGCAGTGCTAGAGTTTTGTCGGGGGGGGCCTACGAGCAGTACTTC
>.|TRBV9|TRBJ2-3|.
CASSAEDNGGDTQYF
TGTGCCAGCAGCGCCGAGGACAACGGGGGAGATACGCAGTATTTT
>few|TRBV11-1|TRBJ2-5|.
CASSLATHLGQKYF
TGTGCCAGCAGCTTAGCCACCCACCTCGGCCAGAAGTACTTC
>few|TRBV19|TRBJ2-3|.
CASSIPPDTQYF
TGTGCCAGTAGTATCCCCCCAGATACGCAGTATTTT
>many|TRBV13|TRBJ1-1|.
CASSHQRYTEAFF
TGTGCCAGCAGCCATCAGAGATACACTGAAGCTTTCTTT
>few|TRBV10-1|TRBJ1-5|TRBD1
CASSERGQINQPQHF
TGCGCCAGCAGTGAGAGGGGACAGATAAATCAGCCCCAGCATTTT
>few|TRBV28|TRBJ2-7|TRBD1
CASSRKWGQYSYEQYF
TGTGCCAGCAGCCGTAAATGGGGACAGTACTCCTACGAGCAGTACTTC